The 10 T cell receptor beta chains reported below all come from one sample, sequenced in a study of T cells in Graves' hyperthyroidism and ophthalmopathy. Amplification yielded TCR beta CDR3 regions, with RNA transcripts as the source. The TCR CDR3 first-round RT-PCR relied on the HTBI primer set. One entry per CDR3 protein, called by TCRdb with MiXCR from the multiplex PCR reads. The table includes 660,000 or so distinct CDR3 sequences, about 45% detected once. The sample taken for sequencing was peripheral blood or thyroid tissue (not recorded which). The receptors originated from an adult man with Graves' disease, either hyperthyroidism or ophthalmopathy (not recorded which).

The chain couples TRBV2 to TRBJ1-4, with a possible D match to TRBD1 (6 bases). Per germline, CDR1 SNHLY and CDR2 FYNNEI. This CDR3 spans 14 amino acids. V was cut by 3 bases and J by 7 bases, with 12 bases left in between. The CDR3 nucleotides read TGTGCCAGCAGTGAGGAGGGGGGTACTGAAAAACTGTTTTTT. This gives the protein CASSEEGGTEKLFF.

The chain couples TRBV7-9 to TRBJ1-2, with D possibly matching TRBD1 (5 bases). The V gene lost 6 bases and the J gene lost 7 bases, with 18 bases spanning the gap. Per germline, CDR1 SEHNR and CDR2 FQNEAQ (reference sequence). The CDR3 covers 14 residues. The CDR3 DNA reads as TGTGCCAGCAGGGGCACAGGCTACTATGGTGGCTACACCTTC. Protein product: CASRGTGYYGGYTF.

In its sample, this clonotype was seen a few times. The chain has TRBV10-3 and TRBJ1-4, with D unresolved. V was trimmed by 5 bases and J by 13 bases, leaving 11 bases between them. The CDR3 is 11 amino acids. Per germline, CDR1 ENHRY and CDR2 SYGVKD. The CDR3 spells CAISTPGLLFF. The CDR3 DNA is TGTGCCATCAGTACCCCGGGCCTACTGTTTTTT.

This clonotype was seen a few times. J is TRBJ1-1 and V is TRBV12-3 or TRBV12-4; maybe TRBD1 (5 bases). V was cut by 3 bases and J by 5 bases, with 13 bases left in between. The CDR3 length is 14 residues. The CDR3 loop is CASSFSSRGTEAFF. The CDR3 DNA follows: TGTGCCAGCAGTTTCTCGAGTAGGGGAACTGAAGCTTTCTTT.

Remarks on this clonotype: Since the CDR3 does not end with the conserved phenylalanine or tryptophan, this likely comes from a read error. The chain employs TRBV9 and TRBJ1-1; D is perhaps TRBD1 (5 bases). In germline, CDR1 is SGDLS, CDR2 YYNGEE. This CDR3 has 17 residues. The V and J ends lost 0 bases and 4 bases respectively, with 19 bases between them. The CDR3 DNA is TGTGCCAGCAGCGTAGTACCTTCGACTGGGGCGAGCACTGAAGCTTTCTCT. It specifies CASSVVPSTGASTEAFS.

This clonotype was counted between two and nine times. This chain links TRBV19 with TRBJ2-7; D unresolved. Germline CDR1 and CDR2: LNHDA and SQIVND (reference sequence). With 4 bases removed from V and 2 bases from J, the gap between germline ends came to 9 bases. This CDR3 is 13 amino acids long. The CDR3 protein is CASSTKGTYEQYF. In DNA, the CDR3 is TGTGCCAGTAGTACAAAGGGTACCTACGAGCAGTACTTC.

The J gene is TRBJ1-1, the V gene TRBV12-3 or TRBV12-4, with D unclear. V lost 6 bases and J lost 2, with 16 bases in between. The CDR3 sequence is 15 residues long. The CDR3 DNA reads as TGTGCCAGCAGCCTCACGGTAGTGGATAACACTGAAGCTTTCTTT. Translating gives CASSLTVVDNTEAFF.

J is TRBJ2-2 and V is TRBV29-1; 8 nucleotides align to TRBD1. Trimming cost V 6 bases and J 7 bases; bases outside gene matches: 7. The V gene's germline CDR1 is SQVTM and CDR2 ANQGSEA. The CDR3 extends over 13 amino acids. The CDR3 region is CSVQQGVNGELFF. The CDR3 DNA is TGCAGCGTCCAACAGGGGGTGAACGGGGAGCTGTTTTTT.

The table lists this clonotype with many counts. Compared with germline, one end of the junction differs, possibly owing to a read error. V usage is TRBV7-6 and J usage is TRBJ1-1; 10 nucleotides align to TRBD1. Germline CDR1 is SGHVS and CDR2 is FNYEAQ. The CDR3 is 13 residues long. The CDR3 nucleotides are TGTGCCAGCAGCTACGGGACAGGGGCTGACGCTTTCTTT. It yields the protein CASSYGTGADAFF.

CDR3 in amino acids: CASTLPGQGVGYTF. The CDR3 nucleotides read TGTGCCAGCACTCTCCCGGGACAGGGGGTTGGCTACACCTTC. V is TRBV25-1 and J is TRBJ1-2; TRBD1 aligns across 11 bases. Germline V CDR1 and CDR2: MGHDK, SYGVNS. Unmatched junction bases numbered 8, after V lost 7 bases and J lost 7 bases. The CDR3 has 14 residues.